The 22 T cell receptor beta chains in this list originate from one sample, sequenced in a study of beta chain features in type 1 diabetes. Isolated RNA was reverse transcribed in full, so expressed TCRB transcripts were sequenced. The assay was immunoSEQ multiplex PCR, and TCRdb's table has in-frame clones only and misses some. The sample lists fewer than 900,000 clones, roughly 16% seen once, with 0.023% in the top ten. Sequencing input: naive CD4+ T cells from blood. These receptors were obtained from a woman aged 18-29 years in good health.

In this sample, this clone turned up a few times. The rearrangement joins TRBV5-4 to TRBJ2-2; possibly TRBD1 for D (6 bases). V shed 4 bases and J shed 5 bases, with 12 bases lying between them. This CDR3 has 14 residues. The germline V gene encodes CDR1 SGHNT and CDR2 YYREEE (reference sequence). The CDR3 DNA is TGTGCCAGCAGCGGCAGGGGTTTGACCGGGGAGCTGTTTTTT. Translated: CASSGRGLTGELFF.

This clone was detected a few times. This chain connects TRBV28 to TRBJ1-5; 8 bases match TRBD1. The CDR3 sequence is 17 residues long. CDR1 and CDR2 (germline): MDHEN, SYDVKM. V gave up 4 bases and J gave up 2 bases; unmatched junction bases: 10. For the CDR3, the DNA is TGTGCCAGCAGTTCGAGATTCGGACAGGGCGGCAATCAGCCCCAGCATTTT. Amino acids: CASSSRFGQGGNQPQHF.

The V and J genes are TRBV13 and TRBJ2-2; tentatively, D is TRBD1 (6 bases). Trimming left V 5 bases short and J 1 base short, with 17 bases between. Looked up from germline, CDR1 is PRHDT and CDR2 is FYEKMQ (reference sequence). This CDR3 has 17 residues. The CDR3 DNA sequence: TGTGCCAGCAGCCCCGGAGACAGGACAAAGAACACCGGGGAGCTGTTTTTT. Translation: CASSPGDRTKNTGELFF.

The rearrangement links TRBV9 to TRBJ2-1, with 11 bases lining up with TRBD2. CDR3 length: 18 residues. J lost 6 bases, V lost 0 bases, and 11 bases had no gene match. The germline CDR1 and CDR2 sequences are SGDLS and YYNGEE. The CDR3 reads CASSVGASVAGGPNEQFF. CDR3 sequence (DNA): TGTGCCAGCAGCGTAGGGGCCTCGGTAGCGGGAGGGCCCAATGAGCAGTTCTTC.

This chain uses TRBV28 with TRBJ1-5, with 9 nucleotides matching TRBD1. CDR3 length: 12 residues. V lost 8 bases, J lost 6 bases, and 2 bases stayed unmatched. Germline V gene sequence: CDR1 MDHEN, CDR2 SYDVKM. The CDR3 region has the DNA TGTGCCAGCCGGACAGGGGTTCAGCCCCAGCATTTT. This sequence encodes CASRTGVQPQHF.

This chain links TRBV7-9 with TRBJ2-5; tentative D call: TRBD1 (5 bases). The length of the CDR3 is 14 residues. V lost 1 base to trimming and J lost 2 bases, with 8 bases between them. Germline-derived CDR1 and CDR2 are SEHNR and FQNEAQ (reference sequence). The CDR3 spells CASSLGAGQETQYF. In nucleotides, the CDR3 is TGTGCCAGCAGCTTAGGGGCAGGGCAAGAGACCCAGTACTTC.

The genes are TRBV29-1 and TRBJ2-3, with 8 nucleotides matching TRBD2. This CDR3 region has 15 residues. Looked up from germline, CDR1 is SQVTM and CDR2 is ANQGSEA. J gave up 1 base and V 8 bases, and 11 bases lay outside the gene matches. The CDR3 here is CSTGRGGSGTDTQYF. CDR3 bases: TGCAGCACGGGCCGGGGGGGGTCGGGCACAGATACGCAGTATTTT.

This clone was recorded a few times. The chain is built from TRBV10-3 and TRBJ1-3; the D gene is possibly TRBD1 (6 bases). Germline V lookup: CDR1 ENHRY, CDR2 SYGVKD. The ends were cut back, 7 bases at V and 2 bases at J, with 12 bases in the middle. The CDR3 covers 14 residues. CDR3 in DNA: TGTGCCATCAACGGACAGCCGGCTGGAAACACCATATATTTT. Translation: CAINGQPAGNTIYF.

This rearrangement joins TRBV27 to TRBJ2-3; TRBD2 matches 7 bases. Germline assignment: CDR1 MNHEY and CDR2 SMNVEV (reference sequence). J gave up 4 bases and V 2 bases, and 12 bases lay outside the gene matches. This CDR3 region has 17 residues. CDR3 loop: CASSLRSYGRWADTQYF. As DNA, the CDR3 is TGTGCCAGCAGTTTAAGAAGTTACGGGAGGTGGGCAGATACGCAGTATTTT.

With regard to this clone: Other nucleotide sequences in the sample specify the same CDR3. CDR3 nucleotide sequence: TGCGCCAGCAGCTTGGGCGTCAATCAGCCCCAGCATTTT. This codes for CASSLGVNQPQHF. This chain joins TRBV5-1 and TRBJ1-5; no firm D call. CDR3 length equals 13 residues. From germline, CDR1 is SGHRS and CDR2 YFSETQ. With 0 bases removed from V and 3 bases from J, the gap between germline ends came to 4 bases.

This clone was seen more than once but under ten times. The rearrangement uses TRBV5-6 and TRBJ1-1; no clear D gene. Trimming took 1 base from V and 0 from J, leaving 7 bases between them. This CDR3 has 14 residues. Germline CDR1 SGHDT, CDR2 YYEEEE. Here the CDR3 reads CASSLYPMNTEAFF. The CDR3 bases are TGTGCCAGCAGCTTGTACCCGATGAACACTGAAGCTTTCTTT.

CDR3 amino acids: CASRETVSSYEQYF. The CDR3 DNA reads as TGTGCCTCCAGGGAAACCGTGAGCTCCTACGAGCAGTACTTC. The V gene is TRBV2, the J gene TRBJ2-7; TRBD1 might be the D (5 bases). There are 14 residues in the CDR3. Trimming pared 11 bases from V and 0 bases from J, leaving 17 bases between. Germline CDR1 SNHLY, CDR2 FYNNEI.

This clone was detected a few times. V usage is TRBV28 and J usage is TRBJ2-7; D may be TRBD1 or TRBD2 (5 bases each). The CDR3 runs 14 residues. CDR1 MDHEN and CDR2 SYDVKM come from the germline V gene. V lost 10 bases and J lost 4, with 20 bases in between. In nucleotides, the CDR3 is TGTGCCACCGTCACCGGGGCCGTTGTTTACGAGCAGTACTTC. Residues: CATVTGAVVYEQYF.

The chain uses TRBV4-1 and TRBJ2-6; no reliable D call. CDR1 is MGHRA, CDR2 YSYEKL, per germline. V was cut by 1 base and J by 0 bases, with 13 bases left in between. The CDR3 has 18 residues. Written as DNA, the CDR3 is TGCGCCAGCAGCCAAGGACGGCCGAAAGGCTCTGGGGCCAACGTCCTGACTTTC. This gives the protein CASSQGRPKGSGANVLTF.

The rearrangement links TRBV27 to TRBJ2-2, with D maybe TRBD1 (5 bases). With 6 bases removed from V and 6 bases from J, the gap between germline ends came to 11 bases. CDR3 length equals 13 residues. CDR1 MNHEY and CDR2 SMNVEV come from the germline V gene (reference sequence). CDR3 sequence reads: CASSYQGAGELFF. The CDR3 DNA reads as TGTGCCAGCAGCTACCAGGGTGCCGGGGAGCTGTTTTTT.

The V gene is TRBV7-2, the J gene TRBJ2-1, with 7 bases aligning to TRBD1. CDR1 SGHTA and CDR2 FQGNSA come from the germline V gene. V shed 1 base and J 7 bases; nucleotides not matched to a gene: 4. The CDR3 is 14 residues long. The CDR3 DNA sequence: TGTGCCAGCAGCTTAGGGACAGGTTTTAATGAGCAGTTCTTC. It is translated as CASSLGTGFNEQFF.

The rearrangement uses TRBV28 and TRBJ2-1; D remains ambiguous. CDR1 MDHEN and CDR2 SYDVKM come from the germline V gene. V lost 8 bases and J lost 6, with 14 bases in between. The length of the CDR3 is 13 residues. This CDR3 is CASSVPITNEQFF. CDR3 coding DNA: TGTGCCAGCTCGGTTCCGATTACCAATGAGCAGTTCTTC.

The chain uses TRBV5-1 and TRBJ1-4; 7 bases align to TRBD1. J was trimmed by 9 bases and V by 0 bases; bases with no gene match: 8. The CDR3 extends over 15 amino acids. Looked up from germline, CDR1 is SGHRS and CDR2 is YFSETQ. The CDR3 nucleotides are TGCGCCAGCAGCTTGGGAGGGACAGTAGGGCAAAAACTGTTTTTT. Encoded protein: CASSLGGTVGQKLFF.

The genes are TRBV18 and TRBJ1-1; weak D call: TRBD1 (5 bases). The CDR3 has 14 amino acids. The V and J ends lost 3 bases and 5 bases respectively, with 13 bases between them. CDR1 KGHSH and CDR2 LQKENI come from the germline V gene. CDR3: CASSPTGGLTEAFF. The CDR3 nucleotides are TGTGCCAGCTCACCGACGGGGGGATTAACTGAAGCTTTCTTT.

The chain joins TRBV28 to TRBJ2-2, with 7 bases aligning to TRBD2. The junction had 13 bases not matched to a gene; V was cut back by 8 bases and J by 7 bases. CDR3 length equals 15 residues. Looked up from germline, CDR1 is MDHEN and CDR2 is SYDVKM. The CDR3: CASRTAGTTIGELFF. In DNA, the CDR3 is TGTGCCAGCCGGACTGCCGGGACTACAATCGGGGAGCTGTTTTTT.

This chain's CDR3 is CASINSNMNTEAFF. DNA of the CDR3: TGTGCCAGCATAAACAGCAACATGAACACTGAAGCTTTCTTT. The chain carries TRBV25-1 and TRBJ1-1; the D is unclear. CDR1 is MGHDK and CDR2 is SYGVNS in the germline V gene. The V gene lost 7 bases and the J gene lost 0 bases, with 12 bases spanning the gap. The CDR3 is 14 amino acids.

The chain joins TRBV28 to TRBJ2-1; 9 positions match TRBD2. The V and J ends lost 8 bases and 0 bases, in that order; junction bases with no gene match: 8. Germline CDR1 is MDHEN and CDR2 is SYDVKM. The CDR3 covers 16 residues. CDR3 bases: TGTGCCAGCTCCTCGGCTAGCGGGGCCTCCTACAATGAGCAGTTCTTC. Encoded protein: CASSSASGASYNEQFF.